This T cell receptor (beta chain) was sequenced in a study of Ad26.COV2.S vaccination and SARS-CoV-2 variants. Overall study context: Intramuscular Ad26.COV2.S doses were given once or twice, 56 days apart. Findings and limits, study-wide: Vaccinees reportedly had broad spike-specific CD8+ and CD4+ T cell responses. Responses of T cells in total may have been underestimated by the TCR breadth and depth analyses.

Assay used: immunoSEQ multiplex PCR; TCRdb lists only in-frame clones, some missing. The sample holds around 400,000 clones, around 91% seen once. In this sample, this clone turned up many times. The antigen is undetermined. The CDR3 consists of 14 residues. Trimming stripped 4 bases from V and 4 bases from J, with 14 bases between. Germline lookup yields CDR1 SGHDT and CDR2 YYEEEE. Treatment indicated: 15 to 20 received Ad26.COV2.S at low or high dose, single or two shots; about 5 received placebo; per-sample allocation not given. Specimens were obtained on day 63 following the first vaccine or placebo injection.

The specimen comprised peripheral blood, sampled in a trial of Ad26.COV2.S vaccine versus placebo. The chain recombines TRBV5-6 with TRBJ1-2; D is possibly TRBD1 (6 bases). The sequence was collected from a person aged 18-65 years who received the Ad26.COV2.S COVID-19 vaccine or a placebo. The CDR3 DNA follows: TGTGCCAGCAGCCCTGAGCGGGGGGCCTATGGCTACACCTTC. This sequence encodes CASSPERGAYGYTF.